This passage covers 9 T cell receptor beta chains from one sample sequenced in a study of blood T cell repertoires in COVID-19. Repertoires were generated with immunoSEQ multiplex PCR, while TCRdb's copy carries only in-frame clones and drops some. The top ten clones hold roughly 10% of a sample with about 74,000 clones, over 85% of them seen once. Sequencing input: peripheral blood. These receptor sequences come from a human donor in a cohort sampled during active COVID-19.

The count of this clone is one. The chain links TRBV4-1 to TRBJ2-7; 11 bases are shared with TRBD1. The CDR3 is 16 residues long. V dropped 1 base and J dropped 7; count of bases not matched to a gene: 9. Germline V CDR1 and CDR2: MGHRA, YSYEKL. CDR3 nucleotides: TGCGCCAGCAGCCAAGGAGGGCGGACAGGGGGCGGAGAGCAGTACTTC. It yields the protein CASSQGGRTGGGEQYF.

Written as DNA, the CDR3 is TGTGCCAGCAAGTCACGGGACAGGGAGGGCTACACCTTC. Translation: CASKSRDREGYTF. The rearrangement links TRBV6-5 to TRBJ1-2; 9 nucleotides line up with TRBD1. The CDR3 totals 13 residues. V shed 7 bases, J shed 8 bases, and the junction held 8 bases outside the gene matches. Germline lookup yields CDR1 MNHEY and CDR2 SVGAGI.

CDR3 in amino acids: CASSFSGRQTGELFF. CDR3 DNA sequence: TGTGCCAGCAGCTTTAGCGGGAGGCAAACCGGGGAGCTGTTTTTT. J is TRBJ2-2 and V is TRBV6-5, with 10 bases fitting TRBD2. CDR1 is MNHEY, CDR2 SVGAGI, per germline. The CDR3 sequence is 15 residues long. V lost 6 bases, J lost 5 bases, and 6 bases stayed unmatched.

This sequence joins TRBV7-2 and TRBJ2-5, with 10 bases matching TRBD2. With 5 bases clipped from V and 1 base from J, the junction kept 7 bases outside the gene matches. CDR3 length: 16 residues. From germline, CDR1 is SGHTA and CDR2 FQGNSA. The CDR3 loop is CASSDWTSGGQETQYF. The CDR3 coding sequence is TGTGCCAGCAGCGACTGGACTAGCGGAGGCCAAGAGACCCAGTACTTC.

V is TRBV30 and J is TRBJ1-5; D gene unclear. Trimming took 0 bases from V and 2 from J, leaving 11 bases between them. Germline lookup yields CDR1 GTSNPN and CDR2 SVGIG (reference sequence). This CDR3 comprises 15 residues. CDR3 nucleotides: TGTGCCTGGAGTGTACACGGAGGCGGCAATCAGCCCCAGCATTTT. This codes for CAWSVHGGGNQPQHF.

V gene TRBV11-2 combines with J gene TRBJ2-7; 12 nucleotides agree with TRBD2. Germline V lookup: CDR1 SGHAT, CDR2 FQNNGV. Unmatched junction bases numbered 6, after V lost 5 bases and J lost 4 bases. The CDR3 runs to 15 residues. In DNA, the CDR3 is TGTGCCAGCAGCCCCTGGACTAGCGGGGAGTACGAGCAGTACTTC. Protein product: CASSPWTSGEYEQYF.

V usage is TRBV28 and J usage is TRBJ1-2, with TRBD1 as a possible D gene (5 bases). CDR1 is MDHEN, CDR2 SYDVKM, per germline. Trimming removed 5 bases at V and 4 bases at J, with 8 bases between. The CDR3 covers 12 residues. The chain's CDR3 is CASSDSTYGYTF. The CDR3 DNA sequence: TGTGCCAGCAGTGACAGCACCTATGGCTACACCTTC.

The chain employs TRBV7-3 and TRBJ2-1; a possible D gene is TRBD2 (5 bases). CDR3 length: 15 amino acids. V lost 3 bases to trimming and J lost 0 bases, with 9 bases between them. Germline lookup yields CDR1 SGHTA and CDR2 FQGTGA. The CDR3 nucleotides read TGTGCCAGCAGCTTTGGTGGGAGCTCCTACAATGAGCAGTTCTTC. It specifies CASSFGGSSYNEQFF.

This clone was found once. The chain uses TRBV6-5 and TRBJ1-5; 9 nucleotides match TRBD1. The trim removed 7 bases at V and 7 bases at J, leaving 8 bases unmatched. This CDR3 spans 14 amino acids. Germline V gene lookup returns CDR1 MNHEY and CDR2 SVGAGI. CDR3 DNA: TGTGCCAGCACTCGAGACAGGGGGTACCAGCCCCAGCATTTT. Translation: CASTRDRGYQPQHF.